This TCR beta chain was captured in a study of radiation and T cells in renal cell carcinoma. The time point is: blood 4 weeks post-SBRT, at nephrectomy. Treatment of the sample: 15 Gy SBRT to primary tumor, nephrectomy 4 weeks later. Sequencing used immunoSEQ multiplex PCR; TCRdb keeps in-frame clones, though not all of them. The data hold 150,000 to 200,000 clones, with 88% observed a single time. The germline gives CDR1 SGHDT, CDR2 YYEEEE. Unmatched junction bases numbered 10, after V lost 4 bases and J lost 3 bases. CDR3 length equals 15 residues. V usage is TRBV5-6 and J usage is TRBJ2-7; TRBD2 matches 7 bases. This TCR came from a woman between 50 and 59 years old with renal cell carcinoma. Source: blood, taken from a patient whose treatment included radiotherapy and nephrectomy. The CDR3 DNA reads as TGTGCCAGCAGCGGCACGGGCGGGGGTTACTACGAGCAGTACTTC. This translates into CASSGTGGGYYEQYF.